These 9 T cell receptor beta chains originate from one sample sequenced in a study of T cell responses to AZD1222 COVID-19 vaccine. The assay was immunoSEQ multiplex PCR, and TCRdb's table has in-frame clones only and misses some. This sample has 95,000 to 100,000 clones; 84% occur once, and the top ten carry approximately 15%. Specimen: peripheral blood, collected 28 days after the second AZD1222 dose. The source of these receptors is an adult who received the AZD1222 COVID-19 vaccine.

The CDR3: CASSLGTGNTEAFF. CDR3 coding DNA: TGTGCCAGCAGCTTAGGGACAGGGAACACTGAAGCTTTCTTT. The chain joins TRBV7-9 to TRBJ1-1; TRBD1 agrees at 7 bases. This CDR3 has 14 residues. The J segment lost 1 base and the V segment lost 1 base, leaving 0 bases of the junction unmatched. Germline values: CDR1 SEHNR, CDR2 FQNEAQ (reference sequence).

This chain uses TRBV6-5 with TRBJ1-5, with 9 nucleotides matching TRBD1. The CDR3 contains 14 residues. With 8 bases clipped from V and 6 bases from J, the junction kept 8 bases outside the gene matches. Looked up from germline, CDR1 is MNHEY and CDR2 is SVGAGI. CDR3 nucleotides: TGTGCCAGCGGGACAGGGTCCGACTCTCAGCCCCAGCATTTT. It yields the protein CASGTGSDSQPQHF.

The chain links TRBV3-1 (or the pseudogene TRBV3-2) to TRBJ2-5, with 11 bases lining up with TRBD2. Germline values: CDR1 LGHDT, CDR2 YNNKEL (reference sequence). V trimming: 4 bases; J trimming: 4 bases; junction bases outside the gene matches: 8. The CDR3 runs 16 residues. CDR3 sequence reads: CASSPTSGGGPETQYF. CDR3 DNA: TGTGCCAGCAGCCCAACTAGCGGGGGAGGTCCAGAGACCCAGTACTTC.

This clone was recorded once. The chain carries TRBV6-6 and TRBJ2-7; TRBD1 agrees at 9 bases. From germline, CDR1 is MNHNY and CDR2 SVGAGI (reference sequence). The CDR3 spans 15 residues. V lost 9 bases and J lost 3; bases outside the gene matches: 12. This CDR3 reads CASTARDRAIYEQYF. The CDR3 DNA is TGTGCCAGTACCGCCCGGGACAGGGCTATCTACGAGCAGTACTTC.

V is TRBV25-1 and J is TRBJ1-2; D call uncertain. This CDR3 has 14 residues. Trimming removed 9 bases at V and 8 bases at J, with 22 bases between. Germline values: CDR1 MGHDK, CDR2 SYGVNS. The DNA for the CDR3 is TGTGCCAGTAGCCAGACAACCTCCGGAGGAGGCTACACCTTC. This translates into CASSQTTSGGGYTF.

The chain combines TRBV6-5 with TRBJ2-7; no clear D gene. CDR3 length: 14 amino acids. Germline loops: CDR1 MNHEY, CDR2 SVGAGI. Trimming took 2 bases from V and 0 from J, leaving 8 bases between them. The CDR3 loop reads CASSYQSGSYEQYF. The CDR3 DNA sequence: TGTGCCAGCAGTTACCAGTCAGGCTCCTACGAGCAGTACTTC.

This clone occurred a few times. This rearrangement joins TRBV30 to TRBJ2-1; D is possibly TRBD1 (6 bases). The V gene lost 1 base and the J gene lost 6 bases, with 13 bases spanning the gap. This CDR3 contains 14 residues. Looked up from germline, CDR1 is GTSNPN and CDR2 is SVGIG (reference sequence). This chain's CDR3 is CAWSGGTPSNEQFF. CDR3 DNA sequence: TGTGCCTGGAGTGGAGGGACACCAAGCAATGAGCAGTTCTTC.

J is TRBJ2-3 and V is TRBV10-3, with TRBD2 matching 12 bases. In germline, CDR1 is ENHRY, CDR2 SYGVKD. CDR3 length equals 16 residues. V lost 6 bases, J lost 6 bases, and 10 bases stayed unmatched. The CDR3 sequence: CAIRDSTSGGRDTQYF. Here the CDR3 DNA reads TGTGCCATCAGAGACTCCACTAGCGGGGGGCGGGATACGCAGTATTTT.

The chain links TRBV27 to TRBJ2-3; 8 bases are shared with TRBD1. CDR3 length: 15 amino acids. Germline trimming cut 2 bases from V and 6 bases from J; bases unmatched to any gene: 7. From germline, CDR1 is MNHEY and CDR2 SMNVEV (reference sequence). For the CDR3, the DNA is TGTGCCAGCAGTTTACAGGGGGCTTTCGCGGATACGCAGTATTTT. As protein: CASSLQGAFADTQYF.